This T cell receptor beta chain was sequenced during a study of blood T cell repertoires in COVID-19. CDR3 size: 15 residues. The V gene's germline CDR1 is SGHNT and CDR2 YYREEE (reference sequence). With 1 base removed from V and 1 base from J, the gap between germline ends came to 12 bases. Method: immunoSEQ multiplex PCR; TCRdb's copy keeps in-frame clones and lacks some. The sample has 200,000 or so clones; 80% to 90% are singletons. The source material was peripheral blood. The rearrangement links TRBV5-4 to TRBJ2-7; D unresolved. The TCR comes from a human donor with active or convalescent COVID-19. The donor label of this sample is uncertain. The CDR3 loop reads CASSLPAPTSYEQYF. CDR3 coding DNA: TGTGCCAGCAGCTTGCCAGCGCCAACTTCCTACGAGCAGTACTTC.